This record looks at one T cell receptor beta chain sequence and its context. The antigen remains unidentified. After removal of 4 bases from V and 4 bases from J, the junction contained 5 bases not matched to a gene. This CDR3 has 17 residues. The germline V gene encodes CDR1 MNHNS and CDR2 SASEGT. This sample was taken from a study of cytomegalovirus exposure and HLA in healthy donors. The study ran its PCR with 60 Vbeta and 13 Jbeta primers. Repertoires were generated with immunoSEQ multiplex PCR, while TCRdb's copy carries only in-frame clones and drops some. Of 83,000 or so clones listed, 60% to 80% are singletons. Findings of the study overall: Later analysis identified several of the most significant clusters that appeared linked to common viral pathogens.

Sequenced: PBMCs. The source of this sequence is a female donor in good health and CMV-seronegative. This chain links TRBV6-1 with TRBJ2-6; TRBD1 agrees at 12 bases. CDR3 loop: CASSGRDRGRGANVLTF. The CDR3 region has the DNA TGTGCCAGCAGTGGGAGGGACAGGGGGCGCGGGGCCAACGTCCTGACTTTC.